This TCR beta chain was obtained from a study of T cell responses to AZD1222 COVID-19 vaccine. Study results and limitations: Only after the peak T cell response were repertoires sampled.

This clone was detected a few times. The antigen remains unidentified. This CDR3 is built from 12 residues. V was cut by 3 bases and J by 3 bases, with 6 bases left in between. Germline V gives CDR1 MDHEN, CDR2 SYDVKM. Doses given second, at about 4 or about 12 weeks, were pooled. TCRdb's copy holds only in-frame clones and misses some; the assay was immunoSEQ multiplex PCR. The data show about 180,000 clones, with around 90% seen just once and 1.5% to 2.5% held by the top ten. The TCR comes from an adult who received the AZD1222 COVID-19 vaccine. The chain combines TRBV28 with TRBJ2-7, with no clear D. This specimen consisted of peripheral blood, obtained 28 days after the second AZD1222 dose. CDR3 nucleotides: TGTGCCAGCAGTTTTGGCAGCTACGAGCAGTACTTC. Translated: CASSFGSYEQYF.